This T cell receptor (beta chain) appears in the sequencing data of a study of prognosis after radiotherapy for stage I lung cancer (dated by TCRdb to the early 2020s). About the study as a whole: Between early 2018 and January 2019, 15 to 20 patients with stage I NSCLC were enrolled in Nanjing, China. Using image-guided IMRT or VMAT, SBRT was delivered in 3 to 5 fractions at a biologically effective dose of at least 100 Gy. Some 13 patients had adenocarcinoma and about 7 had squamous cell carcinoma as the tumor histology. This study profiled peripheral blood TCR beta repertoires from stage I NSCLC patients before and after stereotactic body radiotherapy and linked the repertoires to distant failure. Every patient was deemed medically inoperable, over 10 because of comorbidities and over five because they refused surgery. The study sequenced 40 or so blood samples from some 19 patients, one before and one after SBRT per patient. Ages in the cohort of roughly 13 men and a handful of women ranged from about 50 to 85 years, with a median of 74. Four of the 19 patients developed distant metastases after SBRT, at a median of approximately 7 months; the other 15 showed no significant progression. Concurrent therapy was not administered to any patient alongside SBRT. Some 15 patients had newly diagnosed primary stage I lung tumors, and a few had oligometastatic NSCLC after surgical resection of the primary tumor.

This clonotype was observed many times. Its target antigen remains unknown. The input lacks base qualities; no much larger clone sits a single base away. Two rounds of multiplex PCR were used to amplify the TCR beta CDR3 region from genomic DNA. The first PCR round used primers specific to each TRBV and TRBJ gene, and the primer sequences were filed in Chinese patent CN105087789A. The second PCR round used universal primers. The Roche High Pure PCR Template Preparation Kit was used to extract genomic DNA from the frozen PBMCs. Libraries were sequenced paired-end with 151 bp reads on an Illumina HiSeq 3000. As for how the authors treated the data: CutAdapt was used to discard raw reads that did not contain the multiplex PCR primer sequences. PEAR was used to merge high-quality paired reads into contigs. MiXCR assigned TRB V, D and J gene segments to each contig by aligning to reference sequences. CDR3 sequences were clustered by base quality and sequence similarity to remove sequencing errors. Diversity was calculated as Shannon entropy divided by the natural log of the number of productive TCR sequences. To get clonality, Shannon entropy was divided by the natural log of the number of unique clonotypes, and that result was subtracted from one. The Youden index of ROC curves was used to select progression-free survival cut-offs for repertoire metrics, and analyses were performed in R 3.5.3. TCRdb reran the public reads through fastp at Q25 and MiXCR, keeping productive beta chains. Rows are combined by CDR3 protein, so each entry shows the most common genes and DNA. These V and J calls originate from TCRdb's pipeline instead of the authors' own analysis. The sample table lists fewer than 40,000 distinct CDR3 sequences, 32% of them with a count of one. In total, the top ten clones hold 25% to 30% of the sample.

No patient had a history of other malignancies or prior chemotherapy or radiotherapy, and all had node-negative disease on CT and PET/CT. At each of two time points, roughly 6.3 milliliters of peripheral venous blood were collected in EDTA tubes. PBMCs were isolated by Ficoll-Paque Plus density-gradient centrifugation. Immediately after collection, samples were stored at -80 degrees C until analysis. Beyond this particular receptor, the publication reports: TRBV and TRBJ usage frequencies reportedly differed by metastasis status, in two V genes at baseline and in under 10 V and two J genes after SBRT. Limitations of the study included a small cohort and short follow-up, and the study findings need independent validation. Whether the expanded TCR clones were tumor-specific was not determined. A decrease in unique TCR clone counts was observed after SBRT (median approximately 9,800 before versus some 6,900 after; Wilcoxon paired P=0.011). Post-SBRT Shannon entropy and its change from baseline were lower in patients who developed distant metastases; baseline Shannon entropy was not associated with metastases. No adjustment for multiple comparisons was applied to any of the reported P values.

From its cysteine to its phenylalanine, the CDR3 spans 15 amino acids. The entry retains the CDR3 DNA only, 45 bases that are in frame from base 1. Between the V and J ends, shortened by 5 bases and 6 bases respectively, the junction contains 16 bases. In this chain, TRBV12-3 or TRBV12-4 is recombined with TRBJ2-2; the D gene is unclear. The clonotype comes from a donor over 45 with non-small cell lung cancer. The specimen comprised PBMCs, sampled before or after stereotactic body radiation therapy (not recorded which). The DNA sequence reads TGTGCCAGCAGTAGGTGGCCTTCACGGGCCGGGGAGCTGTTTTTT. It translates to CASSRWPSRAGELFF.